This record covers a single T cell receptor beta chain. V was pared by 5 bases and J by 3 bases, with 16 bases between. There are 15 residues in the CDR3. CDR1 is SEHNR, CDR2 FQNEAQ, per germline (reference sequence). TCRdb reprocessed the PCR reads via MiXCR and lists one record per CDR3 protein. The table lists roughly 630,000 distinct CDR3 sequences, approximately 24% of them singletons. The sample comes from a study of molecular identifiers for immune sequencing clone quantification. This TCR was sampled from a human donor in good health. Some libraries in this study had Jurkat cell RNA spiked in. This sequence joins TRBV7-9 and TRBJ1-1; D remains unclear. Specimen: naive CD8+ T cells from blood, with Jurkat cell RNA spiked in. Documented subset: FACS-sorted CD8+CD4-CCR7+CD45RA+ naive T cells. CDR3 amino acids: CASSARLRADTEAFF. CDR3 nucleotide sequence: TGTGCCAGCAGCGCCCGGTTAAGGGCTGACACTGAAGCTTTCTTT. Using reference TRBV7-9 and TRBJ1-1 for the parts outside the CDR3, the full variable domain is DTGVSQNPRHKITKRGQNVTFRCDPISEHNRLYWYRQTLGQGPEFLTYFQNEAQLEKSRLLSDRFSAERPKGSFSTLEIQRTEQGDSAMYLCASSARLRADTEAFFGQGTRLTVV.